This T cell receptor beta chain was recovered during a study of blood T cell repertoires in COVID-19. Study background: From T cells, B-cell-depleted T cells, or PBMCs came the material, which was cDNA or gDNA.

In germline, CDR1 is MNHEY, CDR2 SVGAGI. The CDR3 has 15 amino acids. V gave up 6 bases and J gave up 4 bases; unmatched junction bases: 10. Sequenced by immunoSEQ multiplex PCR; TCRdb stores in-frame clones only, minus some. The data show about 130,000 clones, with about 81% seen just once and roughly 17% held by the top ten. The receptor was isolated from a young man with COVID-19, enrolled during active disease. The material sequenced was peripheral blood. The chain combines TRBV6-5 with TRBJ2-7, with 9 bases identical to TRBD1. CDR3 sequence (DNA): TGTGCCAGCAGCCAACAGGGGGCGCTGGGGTACGAGCAGTACTTC. It is translated as CASSQQGALGYEQYF.